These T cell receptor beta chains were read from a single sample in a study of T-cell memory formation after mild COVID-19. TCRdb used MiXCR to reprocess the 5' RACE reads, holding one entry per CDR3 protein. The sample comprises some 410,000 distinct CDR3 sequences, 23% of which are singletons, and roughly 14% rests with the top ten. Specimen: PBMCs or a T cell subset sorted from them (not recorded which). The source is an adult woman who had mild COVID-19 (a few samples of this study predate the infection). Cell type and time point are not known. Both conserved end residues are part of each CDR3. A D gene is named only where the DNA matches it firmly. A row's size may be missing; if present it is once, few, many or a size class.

cdr3_aa: CASSLLLNTGELFF; cdr3_nt: TGTGCCAGCAGTTTATTACTAAACACCGGGGAGCTGTTTTTT; clone_size: few; v_call: TRBV12-3/TRBV12-4; j_call: TRBJ2-2; d_call: -
cdr3_aa: CASSPGRGTRSLSTDTQYF; cdr3_nt: TGTGCCAGCAGTCCAGGGCGGGGCACCCGATCTCTTAGCACAGATACGCAGTATTTT; clone_size: -; v_call: TRBV7-8; j_call: TRBJ2-3; d_call: -
cdr3_aa: CASSAAVPDGYTF; cdr3_nt: TGTGCCAGTAGTGCGGCCGTCCCTGATGGCTACACCTTC; clone_size: -; v_call: TRBV19; j_call: TRBJ1-2; d_call: -
cdr3_aa: CSASGGAGDTQYF; cdr3_nt: TGCAGTGCTAGCGGGGGGGCCGGAGATACGCAGTATTTT; clone_size: few; v_call: TRBV20-1; j_call: TRBJ2-3; d_call: TRBD2
cdr3_aa: CSVNLGTSGISKQFF; cdr3_nt: TGCAGTGTTAACCTAGGGACTAGCGGGATAAGTAAGCAGTTCTTC; clone_size: -; v_call: TRBV20-1; j_call: TRBJ2-1; d_call: TRBD2
cdr3_aa: CASSYLTRQGPYNEQFF; cdr3_nt: TGTGCCAGCAGTTACCTAACTCGACAGGGCCCCTACAATGAGCAGTTCTTC; clone_size: -; v_call: TRBV6-2/TRBV6-3; j_call: TRBJ2-1; d_call: TRBD1
cdr3_aa: CASSGQGTSTDTQYF; cdr3_nt: TGTGCCAGCAGCGGACAGGGCACTAGCACAGATACGCAGTATTTT; clone_size: few; v_call: TRBV7-9; j_call: TRBJ2-3; d_call: TRBD1
cdr3_aa: CATSRDVLRQGGNYGYTF; cdr3_nt: TGTGCCACCAGCAGAGATGTGTTGAGACAGGGGGGCAACTATGGCTACACCTTC; clone_size: -; v_call: TRBV15; j_call: TRBJ1-2; d_call: TRBD1
cdr3_aa: CASSPDRTGTGELFF; cdr3_nt: TGTGCCAGCAGCCCAGATCGGACGGGCACCGGGGAGCTGTTTTTT; clone_size: once; v_call: TRBV7-2; j_call: TRBJ2-2; d_call: -
cdr3_aa: CASSHRSLNTEAFF; cdr3_nt: TGCGCCAGCAGCCACAGGTCCTTGAACACTGAAGCTTTCTTT; clone_size: few; v_call: TRBV5-1; j_call: TRBJ1-1; d_call: -
cdr3_aa: CSASPGPSTDTQYF; cdr3_nt: TGCAGTGCTAGTCCAGGGCCCAGCACAGATACGCAGTATTTT; clone_size: -; v_call: TRBV20-1; j_call: TRBJ2-3; d_call: -
cdr3_aa: CASGRSEKLFF; cdr3_nt: TGTGCCAGCGGGCGGTCTGAAAAACTGTTTTTT; clone_size: -; v_call: TRBV6-1; j_call: TRBJ1-4; d_call: -
cdr3_aa: CASSNRRRGARTGELFF; cdr3_nt: TGTGCCAGCAGCAACCGGCGGCGAGGCGCAAGAACCGGGGAGCTGTTTTTT; clone_size: many; v_call: TRBV7-9; j_call: TRBJ2-2; d_call: -
cdr3_aa: CSGERGEGNNEQFF; cdr3_nt: TGCAGCGGCGAGAGGGGTGAGGGGAACAATGAGCAGTTCTTC; clone_size: -; v_call: TRBV29-1; j_call: TRBJ2-1; d_call: -
cdr3_aa: CATSRAPGELFF; cdr3_nt: TGTGCCACCAGCAGAGCCCCCGGGGAGCTGTTTTTT; clone_size: few; v_call: TRBV15; j_call: TRBJ2-2; d_call: -
cdr3_aa: CASSLTSGSLDEQFF; cdr3_nt: TGTGCCAGCAGTTTAACGTCAGGTTCCCTCGATGAGCAGTTCTTC; clone_size: few; v_call: TRBV27; j_call: TRBJ2-1; d_call: -
cdr3_aa: CATSRGRGGWADTQYF; cdr3_nt: TGTGCCACCAGCAGAGGTCGAGGGGGCTGGGCAGATACGCAGTATTTT; clone_size: many; v_call: TRBV15; j_call: TRBJ2-3; d_call: TRBD1
cdr3_aa: CATSGTSGSRNEQFF; cdr3_nt: TGTGCCACCAGTGGGACTAGCGGGAGCCGCAATGAGCAGTTCTTC; clone_size: few; v_call: TRBV24-1; j_call: TRBJ2-1; d_call: TRBD2
cdr3_aa: CASSGGGDCDEQFF; cdr3_nt: TGTGCCAGCAGCGGAGGGGGGGATTGCGATGAGCAGTTCTTC; clone_size: -; v_call: TRBV9; j_call: TRBJ2-1; d_call: -
cdr3_aa: CASSQEQAPEDTQYF; cdr3_nt: TGCGCCAGCAGCCAAGAACAGGCCCCGGAGGATACGCAGTATTTT; clone_size: -; v_call: TRBV4-3; j_call: TRBJ2-3; d_call: -
cdr3_aa: CASSPIGGQGAPRNYGYTF; cdr3_nt: TGTGCCAGCAGCCCGATCGGGGGACAGGGGGCGCCTCGGAACTATGGCTACACCTTC; clone_size: few; v_call: TRBV6-4; j_call: TRBJ1-2; d_call: TRBD1
cdr3_aa: CASSYGQGHTYEQYF; cdr3_nt: TGTGCCAGCAGTTACGGACAGGGGCACACCTACGAGCAGTACTTC; clone_size: -; v_call: TRBV6-5; j_call: TRBJ2-7; d_call: TRBD1
cdr3_aa: CASRGQGVVLETQYF; cdr3_nt: TGTGCCAGCAGAGGACAGGGCGTTGTTTTGGAGACCCAGTACTTC; clone_size: -; v_call: TRBV5-5; j_call: TRBJ2-5; d_call: TRBD1
cdr3_aa: CASSHGQANSPLHF; cdr3_nt: TGTGCCAGCAGCCACGGACAGGCTAATTCACCCCTCCACTTT; clone_size: few; v_call: TRBV3-1; j_call: TRBJ1-6; d_call: TRBD1
cdr3_aa: CSVEAVGTGLYEQYF; cdr3_nt: TGCAGCGTTGAGGCGGTGGGGACAGGGCTCTACGAGCAGTACTTC; clone_size: few; v_call: TRBV29-1; j_call: TRBJ2-7; d_call: TRBD1
cdr3_aa: CASSFMGGSYNSPLHF; cdr3_nt: TGTGCCAGCAGCTTCATGGGGGGATCCTATAATTCACCCCTCCACTTT; clone_size: -; v_call: TRBV7-9; j_call: TRBJ1-6; d_call: -
cdr3_aa: CASRGVPNTGELFF; cdr3_nt: TGTGCCAGCAGAGGGGTTCCGAACACCGGGGAGCTGTTTTTT; clone_size: -; v_call: TRBV7-2; j_call: TRBJ2-2; d_call: -
cdr3_aa: CASSSAARRSGNTIYF; cdr3_nt: TGTGCCAGCAGCTCCGCCGCCAGGAGATCTGGAAACACCATATATTTT; clone_size: -; v_call: TRBV5-6; j_call: TRBJ1-3; d_call: -
cdr3_aa: CASSLGYSMNTEAFF; cdr3_nt: TGTGCCAGCAGCTTAGGTTACAGCATGAACACTGAAGCTTTCTTT; clone_size: -; v_call: TRBV7-3; j_call: TRBJ1-1; d_call: -
cdr3_aa: CSVEHREETQYF; cdr3_nt: TGCAGCGTTGAACACAGGGAAGAGACCCAGTACTTC; clone_size: few; v_call: TRBV29-1; j_call: TRBJ2-5; d_call: -
cdr3_aa: CASGHRWGNEKLFF; cdr3_nt: TGTGCCAGCGGGCATAGATGGGGTAATGAAAAACTGTTTTTT; clone_size: few; v_call: TRBV6-5; j_call: TRBJ1-4; d_call: -
cdr3_aa: CASSFPGMNQETQYF; cdr3_nt: TGTGCCAGCAGTTTTCCAGGGATGAACCAAGAGACCCAGTACTTC; clone_size: few; v_call: TRBV12-3/TRBV12-4; j_call: TRBJ2-5; d_call: -
cdr3_aa: CASTQSGPSNEQFF; cdr3_nt: TGTGCCAGCACTCAATCGGGTCCCTCCAATGAGCAGTTCTTC; clone_size: -; v_call: TRBV6-5; j_call: TRBJ2-1; d_call: -
cdr3_aa: CASLRGRQGSTDTQYF; cdr3_nt: TGTGCCAGCCTCAGAGGGCGGCAGGGAAGCACAGATACGCAGTATTTT; clone_size: -; v_call: TRBV21-1; j_call: TRBJ2-3; d_call: -
cdr3_aa: CASSLARGLTTTEQFF; cdr3_nt: TGCGCCAGCAGCTTGGCGAGGGGACTCACAACCACTGAGCAGTTCTTC; clone_size: few; v_call: TRBV5-1; j_call: TRBJ2-1; d_call: -
cdr3_aa: CASSFSAGYEQFF; cdr3_nt: TGTGCCAGCAGTTTCAGCGCCGGGTACGAGCAGTTCTTC; clone_size: -; v_call: TRBV12-3/TRBV12-4; j_call: TRBJ2-1; d_call: -
cdr3_aa: CAISDWSGGPDTQYF; cdr3_nt: TGTGCCATCAGTGATTGGAGCGGGGGTCCAGATACGCAGTATTTT; clone_size: many; v_call: TRBV10-3; j_call: TRBJ2-3; d_call: TRBD2
cdr3_aa: CASSLTYNEQFF; cdr3_nt: TGTGCCAGCAGCTTAACATACAATGAGCAGTTCTTC; clone_size: many; v_call: TRBV7-6; j_call: TRBJ2-1; d_call: -
cdr3_aa: CASTSGSNQPQHF; cdr3_nt: TGTGCCAGCACCTCGGGTAGCAATCAGCCCCAGCATTTT; clone_size: few; v_call: TRBV12-3/TRBV12-4; j_call: TRBJ1-5; d_call: -
cdr3_aa: CSVSWVGAASSGNTIYF; cdr3_nt: TGCAGCGTTTCTTGGGTCGGGGCAGCAAGCTCTGGAAACACCATATATTTT; clone_size: -; v_call: TRBV29-1; j_call: TRBJ1-3; d_call: -
cdr3_aa: CASSGDWKDTEAFF; cdr3_nt: TGTGCCAGCAGTGGGGACTGGAAGGACACTGAAGCTTTCTTT; clone_size: -; v_call: TRBV6-1; j_call: TRBJ1-1; d_call: -
cdr3_aa: CASSVGQGARNEQFF; cdr3_nt: TGTGCCAGCAGCGTGGGACAGGGGGCAAGGAATGAGCAGTTCTTC; clone_size: -; v_call: TRBV9; j_call: TRBJ2-1; d_call: TRBD1
cdr3_aa: CASGPGQGSDTQYF; cdr3_nt: TGTGCCAGCGGGCCGGGACAGGGATCGGATACGCAGTATTTT; clone_size: few; v_call: TRBV19; j_call: TRBJ2-3; d_call: TRBD1
cdr3_aa: CASSHPTGKTDTQYF; cdr3_nt: TGCGCCAGCAGCCACCCGACAGGGAAAACAGATACGCAGTATTTT; clone_size: few; v_call: TRBV4-1; j_call: TRBJ2-3; d_call: TRBD1
cdr3_aa: CASHNAGETEAFF; cdr3_nt: TGCGCCTCACATAATGCGGGAGAAACTGAAGCTTTCTTT; clone_size: few; v_call: TRBV5-1; j_call: TRBJ1-1; d_call: -
cdr3_aa: CASSSTPLTSGRPRGTDTQYF; cdr3_nt: TGTGCCAGCAGCTCAACCCCATTGACTAGCGGGAGGCCTCGGGGGACAGATACGCAGTATTTT; clone_size: -; v_call: TRBV7-9; j_call: TRBJ2-3; d_call: TRBD2
cdr3_aa: CSVDEQRAETQYF; cdr3_nt: TGCAGCGTTGACGAACAGAGAGCAGAGACCCAGTACTTC; clone_size: -; v_call: TRBV29-1; j_call: TRBJ2-5; d_call: -
cdr3_aa: CASSLSAVGTDTQYF; cdr3_nt: TGCGCCAGCAGCTTGTCAGCGGTGGGCACAGATACGCAGTATTTT; clone_size: -; v_call: TRBV5-1; j_call: TRBJ2-3; d_call: -
cdr3_aa: CASSQDPGTTGELFF; cdr3_nt: TGCGCCAGCAGCCAAGACCCCGGGACAACCGGGGAGCTGTTTTTT; clone_size: -; v_call: TRBV4-1; j_call: TRBJ2-2; d_call: -
cdr3_aa: CASSLRAGGRGEQFF; cdr3_nt: TGTGCCAGCAGTTTGCGAGCGGGAGGCCGGGGTGAGCAGTTCTTC; clone_size: -; v_call: TRBV12-3/TRBV12-4; j_call: TRBJ2-1; d_call: TRBD2
cdr3_aa: CASSMVGYTEAFF; cdr3_nt: TGTGCCAGTAGTATGGTCGGCTACACTGAAGCTTTCTTT; clone_size: -; v_call: TRBV19; j_call: TRBJ1-1; d_call: -
cdr3_aa: CSAPNREAGYTF; cdr3_nt: TGCAGTGCTCCAAACAGGGAAGCGGGCTACACCTTC; clone_size: -; v_call: TRBV20-1; j_call: TRBJ1-2; d_call: -
cdr3_aa: CASSLVPQETQYF; cdr3_nt: TGTGCCAGCAGCTTAGTCCCCCAAGAGACCCAGTACTTC; clone_size: many; v_call: TRBV7-2; j_call: TRBJ2-5; d_call: -